The clone carrying this TCR beta chain is medium-sized within its sample. The data belong to a study of OX40 agonist ivuxolimab in advanced cancers. The V gene lost 4 bases and the J gene lost 3 bases, with 12 bases spanning the gap. In germline, CDR1 is MNHNS, CDR2 SASEGT. CDR3 length: 14 residues. Produced via immunoSEQ multiplex PCR; TCRdb's table is partial and in-frame only. Here the sample spans 70,000 to 90,000 clones, around 85% being singletons. The sample consisted of CD4+ or CD8+ T cells sorted from blood, taken in a trial of the OX40 agonist ivuxolimab. The chain joins TRBV6-1 to TRBJ1-1; D is unresolved. The TCR was taken from an adult with an advanced solid tumor such as melanoma, head and neck, liver or kidney cancer. The CDR3 is CASSGKTLYTEAFF. For the CDR3, the DNA is TGTGCCAGCAGTGGTAAGACACTTTACACTGAAGCTTTCTTT.